This T cell receptor beta chain was observed in a study of blood T cell repertoires in COVID-19. Study in general: PBMCs, B-cell-depleted T cells, or T cells were the source of the cDNA or gDNA that made up the material.

The CDR3 has 19 amino acids. In the authors' workflow: The assay estimated nucleated cells by amplifying reference gene primers. Data came from immunoSEQ multiplex PCR; TCRdb stores just in-frame clones and leaves some out. For V, J and clone size, that table is used; D and trimming come from the DNA. The sample shows under 75,000 clones, approximately 80% of them seen only once. The V gene is TRBV21-1, the J gene TRBJ1-5; TRBD1, as called in the table, went unchecked against the DNA. TRBV21-1 is labeled a pseudogene. What was sequenced was peripheral blood. The receptor's source is a woman in her 70s with acute or convalescent COVID-19. The CDR3: CARPRWWQGFAYSNQPQHF. CDR3 coding DNA: TGTGCCAGACCTAGATGGTGGCAGGGGTTCGCTTATAGCAATCAGCCCCAGCATTTT.